This T cell receptor (beta chain) was captured by sequencing in a study of blood T cell repertoires in COVID-19 (dated by TCRdb to the early 2020s). Broadly, across the study: Collaborator samples came from the United States, Italy and Spain and covered acute and convalescent phases of COVID-19. The material from the prospective study consisted of cDNA or gDNA derived from T cells, B-cell-depleted T cells, or PBMCs. Deeply sampled blood TCRbeta repertoires from subjects exposed to, actively infected with, or recovered from COVID-19 were included in the dataset. A freely available public database, intended as a resource for researchers studying the immune response to SARS-CoV-2, is where the repertoires were released. Samples came from the ongoing ImmuneRACE study (first 160 participants) plus 1,254 subjects from 6 global collaborators. Nearly every sample came with metadata listing a de-identified subject ID, COVID-19 status, age in years and sex. HLA class I and class II types, where available, came from metadata supplied by the sample provider rather than from assay-based typing.

As concerns this clone: The antigen it recognizes is unknown. Base qualities are not recorded, but no much larger clone differs from it by a single base.

TCRbeta CDR3 regions were amplified from genomic DNA using the immunoSEQ Assay, a bias-controlled multiplex PCR. Per the original workflow: The number of nucleated cells in each sample was estimated from the amplification of reference gene primers within the assay. To quantify the absolute abundance of each unique TCRbeta CDR3 rearrangement, sequence reads were collapsed and filtered. For each sample, productive Simpson clonality was calculated by taking the square root of Simpson's diversity index across productive rearrangements. Imported from immuneACCESS, the table was reduced by TCRdb to in-frame sequences with V and J called. These copies leave out some clones; in studies compared against another copy, an unresolved V gene accounts for under half, and the cause of the remainder is not known. D and trimming were read from the DNA, whereas the V and J calls and clone size are those reported in that table. This sample has under 300,000 clones in its table, and about four fifths of those were observed once. Around 3.5% of the sample rests with the top ten.

In the prospective study, participants were roughly 18 to 100 years old, resided in fewer than 25 geographic areas of the United States, and were enrolled through a virtual design. In the prospective study, participants were assigned to cohorts based on the clinical history participants reported in a screening survey and a study questionnaire. ImmuneRACE Cohort 3 recovered participants were defined by two consecutive negative NP/OP PCR tests, healthcare professional clearance, or symptom resolution. In the prospective study, whole blood, serum and a nasopharyngeal or oropharyngeal swab were collected from each participant by mobile phlebotomists. Prospective study participants could optionally give additional blood draws and questionnaires over an approximately 2-month period. Before DNA extraction, prospective study blood samples were shipped either frozen or at room temperature. The junction carries 8 bases between V and J, which are trimmed by 5 bases and 0 bases respectively. Including cysteine and phenylalanine, the CDR3 has 15 amino acids. The only DNA kept is the CDR3, 45 bases in frame from the first base. The germline V gene encodes CDR1 LGHDT and CDR2 YNNKEL (reference sequence).

What the work shows at the level of the full study, not this receptor alone: How much clinical and demographic metadata was included differed by source and by participant, and the metadata was provided uncurated.

What was sequenced was PBMCs or T cells enriched from blood (not recorded which). The receptor was isolated from a man aged 50 to 59 who had recovered from COVID-19. The sequence is built from TRBV3-1 (or the pseudogene TRBV3-2) and TRBJ2-6; perhaps TRBD1 is the D gene, with 5 bases matching. The nucleotide sequence reads as follows: TGTGCCAGCAGCGCGGACAACTCTGGGGCCAACGTCCTGACTTTC. This encodes CASSADNSGANVLTF.